These 30 T cell receptor beta chains were sequenced from one sample in a study of blood T cell repertoires in COVID-19. The data were produced by immunoSEQ multiplex PCR, yet TCRdb's version contains in-frame clones alone and is incomplete. The sample shows roughly 180,000 clones, about 85% of them seen only once. Material for sequencing was peripheral blood. Source of these receptors: an elderly man with COVID-19, enrolled during active disease.

This chain connects TRBV19 to TRBJ2-7; the match to TRBD1 covers 10 bases. CDR1 and CDR2 (germline): LNHDA, SQIVND (reference sequence). This CDR3 has 15 amino acids. V shed 5 bases, J shed 1 base, and the junction held 5 bases outside the gene matches. The CDR3 DNA is TGTGCCAGTAGTCCCCGGACAGGGGGTTCCTACGAGCAGTACTTC. As protein: CASSPRTGGSYEQYF. Together with reference TRBV19 and TRBJ2-7, the CDR3 gives the full variable domain: DGGITQSPKYLFRKEGQNVTLSCEQNLNHDAMYWYRQDPGQGLRLIYYSQIVNDFQKGDIAEGYSVSREKKESFPLTVTSAQKNPTAFYLCASSPRTGGSYEQYFGPGTRLTVT.

V gene TRBV6-4 combines with J gene TRBJ1-6; 8 nucleotides align to TRBD1. Germline trimming cut 5 bases from V and 10 bases from J; bases unmatched to any gene: 4. The CDR3 consists of 13 residues. Germline V gene sequence: CDR1 MRHNA, CDR2 SNTAGT. The chain's CDR3 is CASSSRTGSPLHF. DNA of the CDR3: TGTGCCAGCAGTTCCAGGACAGGGTCACCCCTCCACTTT.

This chain joins TRBV4-3 and TRBJ1-6; TRBD1 aligns across 8 bases. The length of the CDR3 is 16 residues. With 4 bases clipped from V and 6 bases from J, the junction kept 8 bases outside the gene matches. Germline CDR1 and CDR2: LGHNA and YSLEER. The CDR3 reads CASSRAGQGTNSPLHF. The CDR3 DNA reads TGCGCCAGCAGCCGAGCCGGACAGGGAACTAATTCACCCCTCCACTTT.

This clone has a handful of counts. The chain combines TRBV27 with TRBJ2-7; weak D call: TRBD1 (5 bases). The CDR3 loop spans 13 amino acids. The ends were cut back, 8 bases at V and 5 bases at J, with 16 bases in the middle. The germline gives CDR1 MNHEY, CDR2 SMNVEV (reference sequence). The CDR3 DNA reads as TGTGCCAGCGATCTCTATAGGGGCAACGAGCAGTACTTC. Translation: CASDLYRGNEQYF.

J is TRBJ1-1 and V is TRBV5-1; TRBD1 is a possible D gene (6 bases). This CDR3 comprises 12 residues. The germline gives CDR1 SGHRS, CDR2 YFSETQ. Trimming stripped 4 bases from V and 5 bases from J, with 9 bases between. Written as DNA, the CDR3 is TGCGCCAGCAGCGCCCAGGGGACTGAAGCTTTCTTT. This translates into CASSAQGTEAFF.

This sequence joins TRBV9 and TRBJ1-1; 9 nucleotides match TRBD1. The CDR3 length is 14 residues. Trimming took 3 bases from V and 4 from J; bases not matched to a gene: 4. Looked up from germline, CDR1 is SGDLS and CDR2 is YYNGEE. CDR3 residues: CASSATGGGTEAFF. CDR3 in DNA: TGTGCCAGCAGCGCGACAGGGGGAGGCACTGAAGCTTTCTTT.

The V call is TRBV20-1, the J call TRBJ1-2; maybe TRBD1 (6 bases). With 3 bases removed from V and 7 bases from J, the gap between germline ends came to 15 bases. Germline V gene data show CDR1 as DFQATT and CDR2 as SNEGSKA (reference sequence). The CDR3 totals 13 residues. The CDR3 coding sequence is TGCAGTGCTAGTTCAGGGGATATTGGTGGCTACACCTTC. Translating gives CSASSGDIGGYTF.

The gene calls are TRBV4-2 and TRBJ2-1; TRBD2 matches 9 bases. V shed 1 base, J shed 3 bases, and the junction held 4 bases outside the gene matches. The CDR3 has 16 residues. CDR1 and CDR2 from the germline V gene are LGHNA and YNFKEQ. CDR3 residues: CASSQGGLANYNEQFF. The DNA of the CDR3 is TGTGCCAGCAGCCAAGGGGGACTAGCTAACTACAATGAGCAGTTCTTC.

The chain has TRBV19 and TRBJ1-1; tentatively, D is TRBD1 (5 bases). This CDR3 has 14 amino acids. With 8 bases removed from V and 1 base from J, the gap between germline ends came to 14 bases. Per germline, CDR1 LNHDA and CDR2 SQIVND (reference sequence). The CDR3 DNA reads TGTGCCAGTGCTTCAGGGTGGGGGAACACTGAAGCTTTCTTT. Translating gives CASASGWGNTEAFF.

Note on this clone: Mismatch with germline at one junction end may stem from a read error. Here the CDR3 reads CASSLGEGNLPQHF. Written as DNA, the CDR3 is TGCGCCAGCAGCTTGGGAGAGGGAAATCTGCCCCAGCATTTT. V is TRBV5-1 and J is TRBJ1-5; D is unresolved. From germline, CDR1 is SGHRS and CDR2 YFSETQ. CDR3 length: 14 residues.

The rearrangement uses TRBV4-2 and TRBJ1-2; a possible D gene is TRBD1 (6 bases). The germline CDR1 and CDR2 sequences are LGHNA and YNFKEQ. This CDR3 comprises 15 residues. V gave up 3 bases and J gave up 0 bases, with 11 bases separating them. The DNA for the CDR3 is TGTGCCAGCAGCCAGTGGGACACTTCTAACTATGGCTACACCTTC. Protein: CASSQWDTSNYGYTF.

The chain is built from TRBV5-3 and TRBJ1-1; D not certain. TRBV5-3 is an ORF, and what it does is uncertain. The CDR3 is 15 amino acids. Trimming pared 1 base from V and 6 bases from J, leaving 16 bases between. The CDR3 protein is CARSLKEGPGAEAFF. In DNA form, the CDR3 reads TGTGCCAGAAGCTTGAAGGAGGGTCCGGGCGCTGAAGCTTTCTTT.

V is TRBV11-3 and J is TRBJ1-1; D is undetermined. The CDR3 has 13 amino acids. Germline values: CDR1 SGHNT, CDR2 YENEEA. V was cut by 3 bases and J by 6 bases, with 11 bases left in between. This chain's CDR3 is CASSLGPVAEAFF. The CDR3 coding sequence is TGTGCCAGCAGCTTGGGCCCCGTTGCTGAAGCTTTCTTT.

The V gene is TRBV18, the J gene TRBJ1-2; possibly TRBD1 for D (5 bases). Germline assignment: CDR1 KGHSH and CDR2 LQKENI. The CDR3 totals 16 residues. Trimming removed 6 bases from V and 2 bases from J, with 19 bases in between. CDR3 amino acids: CASSNVMGGANYGYTF. CDR3 sequence (DNA): TGTGCCAGCTCCAACGTTATGGGAGGGGCGAACTATGGCTACACCTTC.

The chain carries TRBV12-3 or TRBV12-4 and TRBJ2-7; no firm D call. V was trimmed by 4 bases and J by 4 bases, leaving 11 bases between them. The CDR3 consists of 13 residues. CDR3 residues: CASSSQTLYEQYF. CDR3 DNA: TGTGCCAGCAGTTCGCAGACTCTTTACGAGCAGTACTTC.

The chain employs TRBV24-1 and TRBJ2-2; D ambiguous. The V gene's germline CDR1 is KGHDR and CDR2 SFDVKD. The CDR3 has 15 residues. Trimming took off 3 bases at V and 4 bases at J, with 11 bases between the two ends. CDR3 sequence reads: CATSDARRSTGELFF. The CDR3 DNA follows: TGTGCCACCAGTGATGCAAGGAGAAGCACCGGGGAGCTGTTTTTT.

The chain couples TRBV6-5 to TRBJ2-7; maybe TRBD2 (7 bases). Germline values: CDR1 MNHEY, CDR2 SVGAGI. The CDR3 is 14 residues long. Trimming stripped 5 bases from V and 3 bases from J, with 14 bases between. CDR3 DNA sequence: TGTGCCAGCAGTACAAATAGGGGGGGCTACGAGCAGTACTTC. Protein: CASSTNRGGYEQYF.

The chain is built from TRBV7-8 and TRBJ1-3; 7 bases line up with TRBD1. The ends lost 2 bases at V and 4 bases at J; junction bases unmatched: 2. The CDR3 runs to 14 residues. CDR1 is SGHVS, CDR2 FQNEAQ, per germline. CDR3 DNA sequence: TGTGCCAGCAGCTTAAACAGGGGAGGAAACACCATATATTTT. It specifies CASSLNRGGNTIYF.

The V call is TRBV12-3 or TRBV12-4, the J call TRBJ2-3; D uncertain. CDR3 length: 10 amino acids. The V end was cut by 8 bases, the J end by 5 bases, with 5 bases between. CDR3: CASGQDTQYF. The DNA of the CDR3 is TGTGCCAGCGGGCAAGATACGCAGTATTTT.

V is TRBV28 and J is TRBJ2-3, with D tentatively TRBD2 (6 bases). Germline-derived CDR1 and CDR2 are MDHEN and SYDVKM. This CDR3 spans 15 amino acids. Trimming removed 7 bases from V and 0 bases from J, with 14 bases in between. The CDR3 protein is CASTKGGSSTDTQYF. Here the CDR3 DNA reads TGTGCCAGCACTAAAGGAGGGTCTAGCACAGATACGCAGTATTTT.

The rearrangement links TRBV29-1 to TRBJ1-2; 7 bases are shared with TRBD1. CDR3 size: 13 residues. V gave up 7 bases and J gave up 3 bases; unmatched junction bases: 8. The germline gives CDR1 SQVTM, CDR2 ANQGSEA. CDR3 sequence (DNA): TGCAGCGCATTACCCGGGACAGACTATGGCTACACCTTC. Encoded protein: CSALPGTDYGYTF. Looking up the rest from reference TRBV29-1 and TRBJ1-2 gives the full variable domain: SAVISQKPSRDICQRGTSLTIQCQVDSQVTMMFWYRQQPGQSLTLIATANQGSEATYESGFVIDKFPISRPNLTFSTLTVSNMSPEDSSIYLCSALPGTDYGYTFGSGTRLTVV.

The chain links TRBV2 to TRBJ1-3; no clear D. Germline CDR1 SNHLY, CDR2 FYNNEI. V was shortened by 3 bases and J by 8 bases, with 14 bases between the two germline ends. The CDR3 spans 14 residues. The CDR3 is CASSDRGRADTIYF. CDR3 DNA sequence: TGTGCCAGCAGTGACCGAGGTCGTGCGGACACCATATATTTT.

The V and J genes are TRBV7-9 and TRBJ1-6; no definite D call. Between the trimmed V and J ends, which lost 5 bases and 3 bases, there was a span of 5 bases. In germline, CDR1 is SEHNR, CDR2 FQNEAQ (reference sequence). This CDR3 spans 13 amino acids. The CDR3 nucleotides read TGTGCCAGCAGCCGGGACTATAATTCACCCCTCCACTTT. Translation: CASSRDYNSPLHF.

The chain carries TRBV4-1 and TRBJ2-7, with D possibly matching TRBD1 (6 bases). The CDR3 loop spans 14 amino acids. V lost 3 bases and J lost 2, with 11 bases in between. Germline CDR1 and CDR2: MGHRA and YSYEKL. The chain's CDR3 is CASSHPTGPYEQYF. For the CDR3, the DNA is TGCGCCAGCAGCCACCCGACAGGCCCCTACGAGCAGTACTTC.

The J gene is TRBJ2-2, the V gene TRBV3-1 (or the pseudogene TRBV3-2); D not certain. V dropped 2 bases and J dropped 7 bases, with 8 bases sitting between them. Germline V CDR1 and CDR2: LGHDT, YNNKEL (reference sequence). The CDR3 runs 13 residues. CDR3 amino acids: CASSQTHGGELFF. CDR3 sequence (DNA): TGTGCCAGCAGCCAAACGCACGGCGGGGAGCTGTTTTTT.

This sequence joins TRBV9 and TRBJ1-6, with D maybe TRBD1 (5 bases). Trimming removed 4 bases at V and 7 bases at J, with 15 bases between. From germline, CDR1 is SGDLS and CDR2 YYNGEE. The CDR3 runs 15 residues. CDR3 DNA sequence: TGTGCCAGCAGCTCCATGGCCCCAGGGAATTCACCCCTCCACTTT. Translating it yields CASSSMAPGNSPLHF.

This clone was detected a few times. The rearrangement links TRBV19 to TRBJ2-7; 8 bases match TRBD2. Germline CDR1 LNHDA, CDR2 SQIVND (reference sequence). After removal of 2 bases from V and 3 bases from J, the junction contained 0 bases not matched to a gene. The CDR3 covers 13 residues. The CDR3 reads CASSIREGYEQYF. DNA of the CDR3: TGTGCCAGTAGTATACGGGAGGGCTACGAGCAGTACTTC.

The chain couples TRBV7-9 to TRBJ1-2, with 12 bases matching TRBD1. With V trimmed by 2 bases and J by 6 bases, 4 bases remained unmatched. Germline CDR1 is SEHNR and CDR2 is FQNEAQ (reference sequence). The CDR3 runs to 15 residues. The CDR3 reads CASSLWGQGADGYTF. The CDR3 DNA is TGTGCCAGCAGCTTATGGGGACAGGGGGCGGATGGCTACACCTTC. The entire variable domain, with the rest obtained from reference TRBV7-9 and TRBJ1-2, is as follows: DTGVSQNPRHKITKRGQNVTFRCDPISEHNRLYWYRQTLGQGPEFLTYFQNEAQLEKSRLLSDRFSAERPKGSFSTLEIQRTEQGDSAMYLCASSLWGQGADGYTFGSGTRLTVV.

This clone was counted between two and nine times. This rearrangement joins TRBV29-1 to TRBJ1-2, with D possibly matching TRBD1 (5 bases). In germline, CDR1 is SQVTM, CDR2 ANQGSEA. The CDR3 sequence is 13 residues long. Trimming shortened V by 7 bases and J by 8 bases, and 20 bases separated the two germline ends. CDR3 in amino acids: CSASSLRQTGYTF. Written as DNA, the CDR3 is TGCAGCGCTAGTTCCCTTAGACAGACAGGCTACACCTTC.

This sequence joins TRBV3-1 (or the pseudogene TRBV3-2) and TRBJ1-1; D remains ambiguous. V shed 0 bases and J shed 6 bases, with 8 bases lying between them. Germline V gives CDR1 LGHDT, CDR2 YNNKEL (reference sequence). This CDR3 spans 13 amino acids. The CDR3 protein is CASSQEVGAEAFF. The CDR3 nucleotides read TGTGCCAGCAGCCAAGAGGTAGGAGCTGAAGCTTTCTTT.